The following is a T cell receptor beta chain sequence with its context. Isolation recovered at least 7 million PBMCs from every sample. A minimum of 6 micrograms of total RNA was extracted per sample. Trimming took off 0 bases at V and 5 bases at J, with 7 bases between the two ends. CDR3 size: 13 residues. A sample-barcoded 5' primer and a J-beta primer mix were used in a second PCR of about 7 to 12 cycles. One entry per CDR3 protein, called by TCRdb with MiXCR from the 5' RACE reads. The sample has some 1,500,000 distinct CDR3 sequences; roughly 43% are singletons. This entry belongs to a study of blood T cells in healthy people across ages.

Specimen: blood. The chain recombines TRBV12-3 or TRBV12-4 with TRBJ2-5, with D perhaps TRBD2 (6 bases). The receptor comes from a woman between 18 and 29 years old in good health. CDR3 loop: CASSLAEGETQYF. The CDR3 DNA sequence: TGTGCCAGCAGTTTAGCGGAGGGGGAGACCCAGTACTTC.